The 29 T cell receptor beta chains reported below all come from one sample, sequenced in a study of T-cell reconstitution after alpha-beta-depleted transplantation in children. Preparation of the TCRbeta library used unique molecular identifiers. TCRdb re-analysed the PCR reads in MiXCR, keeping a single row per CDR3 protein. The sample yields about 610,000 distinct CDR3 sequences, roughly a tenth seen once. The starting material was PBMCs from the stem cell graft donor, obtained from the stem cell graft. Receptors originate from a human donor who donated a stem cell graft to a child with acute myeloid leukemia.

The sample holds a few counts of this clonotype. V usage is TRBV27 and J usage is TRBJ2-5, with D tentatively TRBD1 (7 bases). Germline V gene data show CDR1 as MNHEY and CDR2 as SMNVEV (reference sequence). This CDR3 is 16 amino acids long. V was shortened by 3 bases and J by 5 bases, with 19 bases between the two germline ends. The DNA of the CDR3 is TGTGCCAGCAGTTTTCACGGACAGGTCGGAGGGGAGACCCAGTACTTC. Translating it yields CASSFHGQVGGETQYF.

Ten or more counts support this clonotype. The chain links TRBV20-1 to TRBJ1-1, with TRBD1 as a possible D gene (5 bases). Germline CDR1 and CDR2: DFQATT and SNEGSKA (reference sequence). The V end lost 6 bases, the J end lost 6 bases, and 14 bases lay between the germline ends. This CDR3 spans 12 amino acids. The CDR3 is CSAPLGVAEAFF. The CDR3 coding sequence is TGCAGTGCCCCACTAGGGGTGGCTGAAGCTTTCTTT.

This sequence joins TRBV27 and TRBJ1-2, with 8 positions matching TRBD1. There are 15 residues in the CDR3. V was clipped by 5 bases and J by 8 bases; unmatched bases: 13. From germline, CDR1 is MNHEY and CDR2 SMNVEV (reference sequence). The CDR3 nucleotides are TGTGCCAGCAGTCTCGGACAGGGACGTACGCAGGGCTACACCTTC. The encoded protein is CASSLGQGRTQGYTF.

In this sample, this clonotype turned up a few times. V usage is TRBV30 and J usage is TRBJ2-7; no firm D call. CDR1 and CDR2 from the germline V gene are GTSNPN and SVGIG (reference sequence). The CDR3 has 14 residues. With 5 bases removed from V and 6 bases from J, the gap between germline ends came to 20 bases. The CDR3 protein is CAWAKGLIPPEQYF. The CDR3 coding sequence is TGTGCCTGGGCCAAGGGTTTGATCCCCCCCGAGCAGTACTTC.

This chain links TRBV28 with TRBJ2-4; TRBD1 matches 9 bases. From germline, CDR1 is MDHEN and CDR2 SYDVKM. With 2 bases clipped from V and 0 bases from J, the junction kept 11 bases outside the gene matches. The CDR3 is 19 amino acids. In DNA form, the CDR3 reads TGTGCCAGCAGTTTACTTTGGGGGACAGGGATCCTAGCCAAAAACATTCAGTACTTC. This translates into CASSLLWGTGILAKNIQYF.

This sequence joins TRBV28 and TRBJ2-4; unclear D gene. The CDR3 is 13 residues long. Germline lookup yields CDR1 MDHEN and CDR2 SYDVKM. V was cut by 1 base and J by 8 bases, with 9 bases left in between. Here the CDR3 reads CASSLSGSDIQYF. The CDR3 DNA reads TGTGCCAGCAGTTTATCCGGCAGTGACATTCAGTACTTC.

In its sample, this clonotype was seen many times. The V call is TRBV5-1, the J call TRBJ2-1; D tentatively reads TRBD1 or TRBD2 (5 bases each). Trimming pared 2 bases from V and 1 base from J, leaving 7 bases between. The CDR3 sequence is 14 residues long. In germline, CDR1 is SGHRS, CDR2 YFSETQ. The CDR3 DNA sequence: TGCGCCAGCAGCTTTGAGGGGTCCTACAATGAGCAGTTCTTC. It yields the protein CASSFEGSYNEQFF.

The CDR3 loop reads CASSLVGQDSHEQYF. The CDR3 coding sequence is TGTGCCAGCAGCTTAGTGGGGCAGGATAGTCACGAGCAGTACTTC. The chain couples TRBV7-9 to TRBJ2-7; D might be TRBD1 (5 bases). CDR1 is SEHNR and CDR2 is FQNEAQ in the germline V gene (reference sequence). V was trimmed by 1 base and J by 5 bases, leaving 15 bases between them. The CDR3 loop spans 15 amino acids.

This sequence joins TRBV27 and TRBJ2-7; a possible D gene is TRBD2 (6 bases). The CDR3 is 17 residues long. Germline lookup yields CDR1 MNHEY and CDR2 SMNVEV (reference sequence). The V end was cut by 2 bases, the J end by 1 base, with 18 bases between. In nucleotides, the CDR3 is TGTGCCAGCAGTTTAATGCGGGGAAGTTTGATTTCCTACGAGCAGTACTTC. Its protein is CASSLMRGSLISYEQYF.

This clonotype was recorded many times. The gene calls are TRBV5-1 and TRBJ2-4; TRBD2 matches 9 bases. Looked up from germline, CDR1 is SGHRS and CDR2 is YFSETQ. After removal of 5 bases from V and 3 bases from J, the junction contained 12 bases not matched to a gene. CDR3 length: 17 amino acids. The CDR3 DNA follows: TGCGCCAGCAGAGGAGCTAGCGGGAACTTGGGCAAAAACATTCAGTACTTC. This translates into CASRGASGNLGKNIQYF.

The CDR3 protein is CSARDPALGDTQYF. The DNA of the CDR3 is TGCAGTGCTAGAGATCCCGCCTTGGGGGATACGCAGTATTTT. The V call is TRBV20-1, the J call TRBJ2-3, with D uncertain. This CDR3 is built from 14 residues. In germline, CDR1 is DFQATT, CDR2 SNEGSKA (reference sequence). Trimming cost V 0 bases and J 6 bases, with 13 bases left between them.

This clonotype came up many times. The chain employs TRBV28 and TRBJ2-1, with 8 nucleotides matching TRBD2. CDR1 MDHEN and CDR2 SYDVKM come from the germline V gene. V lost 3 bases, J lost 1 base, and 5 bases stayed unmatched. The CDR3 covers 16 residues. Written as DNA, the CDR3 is TGTGCCAGCAGTTTCTCCGGCGGGAGGTCCTACAATGAGCAGTTCTTC. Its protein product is CASSFSGGRSYNEQFF.

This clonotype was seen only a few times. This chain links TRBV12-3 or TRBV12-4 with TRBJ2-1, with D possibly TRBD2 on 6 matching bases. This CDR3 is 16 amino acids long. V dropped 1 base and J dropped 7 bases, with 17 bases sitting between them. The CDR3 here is CASSLVRRVGRNEQFF. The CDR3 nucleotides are TGTGCCAGCAGTTTAGTACGGAGGGTCGGTCGTAATGAGCAGTTCTTC.

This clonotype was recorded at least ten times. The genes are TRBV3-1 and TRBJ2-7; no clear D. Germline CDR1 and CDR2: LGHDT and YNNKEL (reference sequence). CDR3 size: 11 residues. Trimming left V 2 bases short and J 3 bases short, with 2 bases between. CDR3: CASSQLYEQYF. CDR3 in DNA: TGTGCCAGCAGCCAACTCTACGAGCAGTACTTC.

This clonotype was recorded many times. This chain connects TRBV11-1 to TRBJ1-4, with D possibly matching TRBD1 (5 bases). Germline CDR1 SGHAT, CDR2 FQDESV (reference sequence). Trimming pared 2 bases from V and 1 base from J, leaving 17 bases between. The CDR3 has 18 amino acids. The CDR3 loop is CASSLKQAGLRTNEKLFF. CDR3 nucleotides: TGTGCCAGCAGCTTAAAACAGGCTGGCCTTCGAACTAATGAAAAACTGTTTTTT.

In DNA, the CDR3 is TGTGCCAGCAGCCAAACAGAAGTATCGCAGTATTTT. Its protein is CASSQTEVSQYF. The V gene is TRBV14, the J gene TRBJ2-3; D gene uncertain. The V gene's germline CDR1 is SGHDN and CDR2 FVKESK. The CDR3 sequence is 12 residues long. V shed 2 bases and J shed 10 bases, with 10 bases lying between them.

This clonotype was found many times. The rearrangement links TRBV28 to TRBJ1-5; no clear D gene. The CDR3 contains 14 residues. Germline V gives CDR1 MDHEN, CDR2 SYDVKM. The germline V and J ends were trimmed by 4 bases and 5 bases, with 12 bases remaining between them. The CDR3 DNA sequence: TGTGCCAGCAGTTCCGGGAGAATCGATCAGCCCCAGCATTTT. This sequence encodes CASSSGRIDQPQHF.

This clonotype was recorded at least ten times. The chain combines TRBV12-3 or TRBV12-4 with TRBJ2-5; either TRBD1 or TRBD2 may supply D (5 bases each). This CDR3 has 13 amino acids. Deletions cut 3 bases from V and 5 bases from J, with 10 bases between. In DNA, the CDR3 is TGTGCCAGCAGTTTGAGAGGGGCTGAGACCCAGTACTTC. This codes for CASSLRGAETQYF.

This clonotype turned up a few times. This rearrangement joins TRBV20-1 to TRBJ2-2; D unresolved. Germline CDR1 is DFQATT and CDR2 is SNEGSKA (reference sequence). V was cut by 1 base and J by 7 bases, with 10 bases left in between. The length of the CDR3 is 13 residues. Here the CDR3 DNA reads TGCAGTGCTAGAGGGGTGGTCGGCGGGGAGCTGTTTTTT. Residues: CSARGVVGGELFF.

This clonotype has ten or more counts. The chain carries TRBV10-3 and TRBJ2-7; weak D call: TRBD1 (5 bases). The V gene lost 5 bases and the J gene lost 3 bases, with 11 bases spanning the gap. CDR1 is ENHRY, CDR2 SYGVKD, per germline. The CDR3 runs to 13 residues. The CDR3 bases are TGTGCCATCAGTAACTCAGACAGCTACGAGCAGTACTTC. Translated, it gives CAISNSDSYEQYF.

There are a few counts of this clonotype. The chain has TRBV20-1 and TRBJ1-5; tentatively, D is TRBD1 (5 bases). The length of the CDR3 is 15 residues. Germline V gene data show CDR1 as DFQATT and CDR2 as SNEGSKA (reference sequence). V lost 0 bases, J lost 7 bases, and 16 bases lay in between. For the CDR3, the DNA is TGCAGTGCTAGAGATCGACAGAGGCTGGCGCAGCCCCAGCATTTT. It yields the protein CSARDRQRLAQPQHF.

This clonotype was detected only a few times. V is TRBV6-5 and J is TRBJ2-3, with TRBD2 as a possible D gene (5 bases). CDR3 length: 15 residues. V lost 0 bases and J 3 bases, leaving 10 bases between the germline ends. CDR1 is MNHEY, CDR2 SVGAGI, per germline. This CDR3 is CASSYSMGATDTQYF. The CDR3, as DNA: TGTGCCAGCAGTTACTCGATGGGAGCAACAGATACGCAGTATTTT.

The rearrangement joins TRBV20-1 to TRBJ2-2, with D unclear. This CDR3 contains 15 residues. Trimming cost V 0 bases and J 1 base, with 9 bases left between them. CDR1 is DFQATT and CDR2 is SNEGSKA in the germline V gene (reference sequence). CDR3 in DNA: TGCAGTGCTAGAGATTTTCGCGGGAACACCGGGGAGCTGTTTTTT. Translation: CSARDFRGNTGELFF.

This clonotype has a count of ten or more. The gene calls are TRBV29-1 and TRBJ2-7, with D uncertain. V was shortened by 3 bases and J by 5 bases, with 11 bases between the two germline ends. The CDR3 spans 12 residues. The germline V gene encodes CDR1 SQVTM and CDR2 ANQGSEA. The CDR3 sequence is CSVEGPSDEQYF. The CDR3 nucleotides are TGCAGCGTTGAGGGCCCTAGTGACGAGCAGTACTTC.

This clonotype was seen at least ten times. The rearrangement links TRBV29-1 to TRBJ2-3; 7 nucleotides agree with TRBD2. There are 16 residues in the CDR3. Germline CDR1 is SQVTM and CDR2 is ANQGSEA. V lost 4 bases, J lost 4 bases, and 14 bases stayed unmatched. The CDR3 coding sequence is TGCAGCGTTGGGGTGGCTAGCGGTACCCCCGCAGATACGCAGTATTTT. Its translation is CSVGVASGTPADTQYF.

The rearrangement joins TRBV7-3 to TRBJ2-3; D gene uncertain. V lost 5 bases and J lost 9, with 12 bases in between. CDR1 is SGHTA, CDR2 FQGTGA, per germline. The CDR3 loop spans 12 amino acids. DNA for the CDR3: TGTGCCAGCAGCGGACCTGTGCAGACGCAGTATTTT. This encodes CASSGPVQTQYF.

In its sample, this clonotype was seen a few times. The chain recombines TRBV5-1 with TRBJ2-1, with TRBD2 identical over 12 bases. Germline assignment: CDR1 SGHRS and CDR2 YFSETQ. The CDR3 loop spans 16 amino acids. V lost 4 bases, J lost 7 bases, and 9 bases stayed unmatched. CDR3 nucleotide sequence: TGCGCCAGCAGCCCCCGGACTAGCGGGGCCCTAAATGAGCAGTTCTTC. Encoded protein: CASSPRTSGALNEQFF.

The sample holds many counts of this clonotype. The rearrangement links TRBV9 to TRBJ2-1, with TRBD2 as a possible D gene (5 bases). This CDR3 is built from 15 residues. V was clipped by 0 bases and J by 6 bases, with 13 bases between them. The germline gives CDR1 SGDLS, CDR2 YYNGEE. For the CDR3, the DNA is TGTGCCAGCAGCGTAGAAGCTAGCTGGCTCAATGAGCAGTTCTTC. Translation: CASSVEASWLNEQFF.

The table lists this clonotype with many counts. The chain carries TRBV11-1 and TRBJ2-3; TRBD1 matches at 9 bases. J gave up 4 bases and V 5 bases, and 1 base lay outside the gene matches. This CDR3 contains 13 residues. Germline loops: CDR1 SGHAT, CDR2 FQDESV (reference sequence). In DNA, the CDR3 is TGTGCCAGCAGCCGGGACAGGGCAGATACGCAGTATTTT. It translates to CASSRDRADTQYF.